This T cell receptor (beta chain) is from a study of early T cells in non-severe SARS-CoV-2 infection. Study as a whole: Chains were unpaired, as sequencing was done on bulk RNA from unsorted whole blood. Study-wide results and limits: VDJdb matching skewed toward anti-spike CD8 responses, missing private and CD4 specificities.

The library protocol tagged individual cDNA molecules with unique molecular identifiers. MiXCR was run by TCRdb on the 5' RACE reads, yielding one entry per CDR3 protein. Of about 23,000 distinct CDR3 sequences detected, 5% to 5.5% appear once; the ten largest clones hold around 11%. The length of the CDR3 is 16 residues. CDR1 is SGHTA, CDR2 FQGTGA, per germline. This clonotype was counted many times. The target antigen is unknown. The junction and the germline gene differ at one end; a read error may be behind it. The sample taken for sequencing was whole blood. This chain joins TRBV7-3 and TRBJ2-2; 7 bases are shared with TRBD2. The receptor's source is an adult who was a healthcare worker with PCR-confirmed SARS-CoV-2 infection or an uninfected control (not recorded which). CDR3 amino acids: CASSLMPGGNTGELFF. CDR3 coding DNA: TGTGCCAGCAGTTTAATGCCGGGAGGGAACACCGGGGAGCTGTTTTTT.